These 2 T cell receptor beta chains share one sample of origin, sequenced in a study of beta chain features in type 1 diabetes. Study-wide results and caveats: Among all four CD4+ subsets, Type 1 diabetes patients had TCRB CDR3s that were moderately but significantly shorter.

Expressed TCRB transcripts were sequenced after all isolated RNA was converted to cDNA. Data came from immunoSEQ multiplex PCR; TCRdb stores just in-frame clones and leaves some out. The repertoire includes some 660,000 clones, over 12% of them detected once, and 0.035% to 0.04% sits in the top ten. The antigens of these receptors remain unknown. Sequencing was carried out using naive CD4+ T cells from blood. The receptors were sampled from a man aged 18 to 35 with type 1 diabetes.

The sample holds a few counts of this clone. This CDR3 is CASSQAPLSYNEQFF. DNA of the CDR3: TGTGCCAGCAGCCAAGCTCCGCTCTCCTACAATGAGCAGTTCTTC. V usage is TRBV14 and J usage is TRBJ2-1; D is unresolved. The length of the CDR3 is 15 residues. Trimming removed 1 base at V and 0 bases at J, with 7 bases between. From germline, CDR1 is SGHDN and CDR2 FVKESK.

The chain is built from TRBV7-9 and TRBJ2-3; TRBD1 agrees at 12 bases. Per germline, CDR1 SEHNR and CDR2 FQNEAQ (reference sequence). V shed 5 bases and J 3 bases; nucleotides not matched to a gene: 9. CDR3 length: 17 residues. DNA for the CDR3: TGTGCCAGCAGCCAGGGCTTGGGACAGGGGGCTACAGATACGCAGTATTTT. It yields the protein CASSQGLGQGATDTQYF. Using reference TRBV7-9 and TRBJ2-3 for the parts outside the CDR3, the full variable domain is DTGVSQNPRHKITKRGQNVTFRCDPISEHNRLYWYRQTLGQGPEFLTYFQNEAQLEKSRLLSDRFSAERPKGSFSTLEIQRTEQGDSAMYLCASSQGLGQGATDTQYFGPGTRLTVL.